The clone carrying this TCR beta chain showed up just a few times. The data belong to a study of T cells in Graves' hyperthyroidism and ophthalmopathy. Researchers took RNA transcripts and amplified the TCR beta CDR3 regions from them. With the HTBI primer set, the TCR CDR3 went through a first round of RT-PCR. MiXCR, applied by TCRdb to the multiplex PCR reads, yields one record per CDR3 protein. The table includes a few hundred thousand distinct CDR3 sequences, about a sixth detected once. The germline V gene encodes CDR1 MNHEY and CDR2 SVGEGT. V was pared by 1 base and J by 1 base, with 8 bases between. The CDR3 spans 15 residues.

This TCR derives from a woman aged 30 to 39 with Graves' hyperthyroidism. The sample taken for sequencing was blood. This sequence joins TRBV6-2 or TRBV6-3 and TRBJ2-1, with D perhaps assigned TRBD1 or TRBD2 (5 bases each). The CDR3 loop is CASSYLGVSYNEQFF. The CDR3 DNA follows: TGTGCCAGCAGTTACTTGGGGGTTTCCTACAATGAGCAGTTCTTC.